These T cell receptor beta chains were read from a single sample in a study of T-cell reconstitution after alpha-beta-depleted transplantation in children. TCRdb recomputed calls from the PCR reads with MiXCR, one row per CDR3 protein. The sample includes 300,000 to 400,000 distinct CDR3 sequences, about 17% of them seen just once. Sequences were derived from PBMCs, mostly from graft donor cells, sampled 360 days after TCRalphabeta/CD19-depleted stem cell transplant. The receptors originated from a male patient between 2 and 15 years old who had a stem cell transplant for acute lymphoblastic leukemia, so the T cells may come from the graft donor. CDR3s include the opening cysteine and the closing phenylalanine or tryptophan. A D gene is named only where the DNA matches it firmly. Clone size is stated in some rows and not others, as once, few, many or a class when expanded.

j_call clone_size d_call v_call cdr3_aa cdr3_nt
TRBJ2-5 many - TRBV4-3 CASSQDGGLSTQYF TGCGCCAGCAGCCAAGATGGCGGCCTTTCGACCCAGTACTTC
TRBJ2-1 - - TRBV19 CASSILGLVGNEQFF TGTGCCAGTAGTATATTAGGGTTAGTGGGCAATGAGCAGTTCTTC
TRBJ2-7 few - TRBV21-1 CASSSQDRGWDEQYF TGTGCCAGCAGCAGCCAGGACAGGGGTTGGGACGAGCAGTACTTC
TRBJ2-4 - TRBD1 TRBV27 CASSPIGQGLAKNIQYF TGTGCCAGCAGTCCGATCGGACAGGGGCTAGCCAAAAACATTCAGTACTTC
TRBJ2-1 - - TRBV9 CASNPTGNPYNEQFF TGTGCCAGCAACCCAACAGGCAATCCTTACAATGAGCAGTTCTTC
TRBJ2-7 - TRBD1 TRBV5-1 CASSFGQGSYEQYF TGCGCCAGCAGCTTTGGACAGGGCTCCTACGAGCAGTACTTC
TRBJ2-5 few TRBD2 TRBV7-9 CASSLDGTSGQETQYF TGTGCCAGCAGCTTAGACGGAACTAGCGGCCAAGAGACCCAGTACTTC
TRBJ2-3 - - TRBV12-3/TRBV12-4 CASSFWPTDTQYF TGTGCCAGCAGTTTCTGGCCCACAGATACGCAGTATTTT
TRBJ1-5 many - TRBV5-8 CASSPSPAVVNQPQHF TGTGCCAGCAGCCCCAGCCCAGCCGTGGTCAATCAGCCCCAGCATTTT
TRBJ1-1 - TRBD1 TRBV30 CAWSADRENTEAFF TGTGCCTGGAGTGCCGACAGGGAGAACACTGAAGCTTTCTTT
TRBJ2-1 many - TRBV12-3/TRBV12-4 CASSKVNEQFF TGTGCCAGCAGTAAGGTCAATGAGCAGTTCTTC
TRBJ2-1 few TRBD2 TRBV20-1 CSSGTSGRGEQFF TGCAGTTCCGGGACTAGCGGGAGAGGTGAGCAGTTCTTC
TRBJ1-6 few TRBD1 TRBV29-1 CSVRGQRPNSPLHF TGCAGCGTTCGGGGACAGCGGCCGAATTCACCCCTCCACTTT
TRBJ1-1 - TRBD1 TRBV20-1 CSASPGKQGATEAFF TGCAGTGCTAGCCCCGGTAAACAGGGGGCAACTGAAGCTTTCTTT
TRBJ2-2 - - TRBV7-6 CASSLRPMSGELFF TGTGCCAGCAGCTTAAGGCCAATGAGCGGGGAGCTGTTTTTT
TRBJ1-4 few - TRBV7-8 CASSGQLSTNEKLFF TGTGCCAGCAGCGGACAGCTCTCAACTAATGAAAAACTGTTTTTT
TRBJ1-1 - - TRBV10-3 CAIGRERDTEAFF TGTGCCATCGGCAGGGAACGGGACACTGAAGCTTTCTTT
TRBJ2-5 few - TRBV4-1 CASSQWGGEETQYF TGCGCCAGCAGCCAATGGGGTGGGGAAGAGACCCAGTACTTC
TRBJ1-6 - - TRBV6-1 CASSPSGQIGSPLHF TGTGCCAGCAGCCCATCGGGGCAGATAGGTTCACCCCTCCACTTT
TRBJ1-6 - TRBD1 TRBV4-2 CASSQDLGQLRAPLHF TGTGCCAGCAGCCAAGATTTGGGACAGCTTAGAGCACCCCTCCACTTT
TRBJ2-3 - TRBD2 TRBV4-3 CASSQDVPGLAGPVTDTQYF TGCGCCAGCAGCCAAGATGTCCCCGGACTAGCGGGACCTGTCACAGATACGCAGTATTTT
TRBJ2-7 once - TRBV6-2/TRBV6-3 CASMSPGALFYEQYF TGTGCCAGCATGTCCCCAGGGGCCCTCTTCTACGAGCAGTACTTC
TRBJ2-1 - - TRBV7-2 CASSASVGYNEQFF TGTGCCAGCAGTGCATCTGTGGGCTACAATGAGCAGTTCTTC
TRBJ2-6 few - TRBV5-1 CASSPLYSGANVLTF TGCGCCAGCAGCCCCCTCTACTCTGGGGCCAACGTCCTGACTTTC
TRBJ2-7 few - TRBV12-3/TRBV12-4 CASSPGTRQQYF TGTGCCAGCAGTCCCGGGACACGTCAGCAGTACTTC
TRBJ1-2 few - TRBV7-6 CASSLVGDGYTF TGTGCCAGCAGCTTAGTTGGGGATGGCTACACCTTC
TRBJ1-5 - TRBD1 TRBV20-1 CSGEGQGKGNQPQHF TGCAGTGGGGAGGGACAGGGTAAGGGCAATCAGCCCCAGCATTTT
TRBJ2-7 - - TRBV7-9 CASSPTGVEQYF TGTGCCAGCAGCCCGACAGGTGTCGAGCAGTACTTC
TRBJ1-3 many TRBD1 TRBV7-6 CASSPRDREGNTIYF TGTGCCAGCAGCCCACGGGACAGAGAAGGAAACACCATATATTTT
TRBJ2-1 few TRBD2 TRBV5-1 CASSVGTSGHSYNEQFF TGCGCCAGCAGCGTGGGGACTAGCGGTCATTCCTACAATGAGCAGTTCTTC
TRBJ2-5 few TRBD1 TRBV5-1 CASSTGVGQETQYF TGCGCCAGCAGCACAGGGGTCGGGCAAGAGACCCAGTACTTC
TRBJ2-4 - - TRBV7-2 CASSFSLATKNIQYF TGTGCCAGCAGCTTCTCTCTAGCTACCAAAAACATTCAGTACTTC
TRBJ2-1 once - TRBV24-1 CATRDSGTYNEQFF TGTGCCACCAGGGATAGCGGTACTTACAATGAGCAGTTCTTC
TRBJ2-5 - TRBD1 TRBV9 CASSVSPGQGETQYF TGTGCCAGCAGCGTAAGTCCCGGACAGGGCGAGACCCAGTACTTC
TRBJ2-7 few - TRBV12-3/TRBV12-4 CASSLSAGASSRQYF TGTGCCAGCAGTTTATCGGCCGGGGCCAGTAGTAGGCAGTACTTC
TRBJ2-1 few TRBD1 TRBV28 CASSFLGDRVYNEQFF TGTGCCAGCAGTTTCCTGGGGGACAGAGTCTACAATGAGCAGTTCTTC
TRBJ2-2 few TRBD1 TRBV28 CASSPRGLGNTGELFF TGTGCCAGCAGTCCTAGGGGGCTGGGGAACACCGGGGAGCTGTTTTTT
TRBJ2-1 few - TRBV11-1 CASSLAHFSRVRVPPPYNEQFF TGTGCCAGCAGCTTAGCCCACTTTTCGCGGGTGAGGGTACCCCCACCCTACAATGAGCAGTTCTTC
TRBJ2-2 - TRBD2 TRBV10-2 CASSAFTSGRTVPTGELFF TGCGCCAGCAGTGCTTTTACTAGCGGGAGGACCGTCCCTACCGGGGAGCTGTTTTTT
TRBJ2-7 - - TRBV6-5 CASSYLYPFAGPLNYEQYF TGTGCCAGCAGTTACTTATATCCGTTCGCGGGACCCCTTAACTACGAGCAGTACTTC